The T cell receptor (beta chain) under discussion was sequenced for a study of cytomegalovirus exposure and HLA in healthy donors. Whole-study context: Roughly 92 million unique TCRs, all from HLA-typed donors, were included in an early release of the data.

A remark on this clone: Its cognate antigen is unknown.

Vbeta (60) and Jbeta (13) primers were used in the PCR. TCRdb keeps only in-frame clones here, not all; method: immunoSEQ multiplex PCR. This repertoire shows roughly 100,000 clones, around 68% found once; its top ten account for around 5%. Broader study findings: The study assumed roughly uniform donor sequencing depth for presence/absence analyses. It was in a later analysis that TCR association rates were seen to vary by HLA locus, highest for DRB1 and lowest for HLA-C.

Trimming removed 5 bases at V and 5 bases at J, with 16 bases between. Germline CDR1 is SEHNR and CDR2 is FQNEAQ (reference sequence). The length of the CDR3 is 15 residues. The sequencing sample was made of PBMCs. The J gene is TRBJ2-1, the V gene TRBV7-9, with a possible D match to TRBD2 (5 bases). The receptor was isolated from a human donor in good health. CDR3 sequence reads: CASSPRTGRHNEQFF. The CDR3, as DNA: TGTGCCAGCAGCCCCCGGACTGGAAGACACAATGAGCAGTTCTTC. Filled out from reference TRBV7-9 and TRBJ2-1, the complete variable domain reads DTGVSQNPRHKITKRGQNVTFRCDPISEHNRLYWYRQTLGQGPEFLTYFQNEAQLEKSRLLSDRFSAERPKGSFSTLEIQRTEQGDSAMYLCASSPRTGRHNEQFFGPGTRLTVL.